Listed below are T cell receptor beta chains from one sample, sequenced in a study of cytomegalovirus exposure and HLA in healthy donors. TCRdb keeps only in-frame clones here, not all; method: immunoSEQ multiplex PCR. The sample consists of about 86,000 clones, 60% to 80% of them appearing once. Sequenced input: PBMCs. All receptors come from a female donor in good health and CMV-seronegative. Both conserved end residues are part of each CDR3. The order of the fields is CDR3 DNA, CDR3 protein, J gene, D gene, clone size, V gene, CDR3 length. The D gene is left open where the match is weak. Clone size, where shown, is once, few, many, or a class for clones that have expanded.

DNA: TGTGCCAGCTCACTGCAGGGGGACTATGGCTACACCTTC
CDR3: CASSLQGDYGYTF
J: TRBJ1-2
D: TRBD1
size: .
V: TRBV18
length: 13

DNA: TGTGCCAGCATAGCGGGGGGGTCCCACAATGAGCAGTTCTTC
CDR3: CASIAGGSHNEQFF
J: TRBJ2-1
D: TRBD2
size: few
V: TRBV6-1
length: 14

DNA: TGCGCCAGCAGCGTTGGGACAGTCGCAACTAATGAAAAACTGTTTTTT
CDR3: CASSVGTVATNEKLFF
J: TRBJ1-4
D: TRBD1
size: .
V: TRBV5-1
length: 16

DNA: TGTGCCAGCAGCATCGGGACTTCTGGCTACACCTTC
CDR3: CASSIGTSGYTF
J: TRBJ1-2
D: .
size: .
V: TRBV13
length: 12

DNA: TGTGCCAGCAGCCAGGCCGGGACAGGAAAACTCTATGGCTACACCTTC
CDR3: CASSQAGTGKLYGYTF
J: TRBJ1-2
D: TRBD1
size: few
V: TRBV4-2
length: 16

DNA: TGTGCCAGCAGCAAAGGACTAGCGGAAAAAGAGACCCAGTACTTC
CDR3: CASSKGLAEKETQYF
J: TRBJ2-5
D: TRBD2
size: .
V: TRBV5-4
length: 15

DNA: TGCGCCAGCAGCCAACTTACGGGACTAGCGGGCGATACGCAGTATTTT
CDR3: CASSQLTGLAGDTQYF
J: TRBJ2-3
D: TRBD2
size: .
V: TRBV4-3
length: 16

DNA: TGTGCCAGCAGCGTGGTAGCGCCTTACAATGAGCAGTTCTTC
CDR3: CASSVVAPYNEQFF
J: TRBJ2-1
D: .
size: .
V: TRBV7-2
length: 14

DNA: TGCGCCAGCAGCCAAGATCCGCCGCGCGGGATAAGGTCAGATACGCAGTATTTT
CDR3: CASSQDPPRGIRSDTQYF
J: TRBJ2-3
D: .
size: .
V: TRBV4-1
length: 18

DNA: TGTGCCAGCAGTTCGACAGGGGGCTGGGGCTACACCTTC
CDR3: CASSSTGGWGYTF
J: TRBJ1-2
D: TRBD1
size: .
V: TRBV28
length: 13